A selection of T cell receptor beta chains follows, all from one sample in a study of regulatory T cells in long-lasting Graves disease. Using its own MiXCR run on the multiplex PCR reads, TCRdb lists one record per CDR3 protein. The data hold 510,000 or so distinct CDR3 sequences, with about 11% observed a single time. The sample was also linked to a second study, of T cells in Graves' hyperthyroidism and ophthalmopathy.

The input for sequencing was peripheral blood mononuclear cells (PBMCs), taken at new diagnosis, from a patient treated with antithyroid drugs. These receptors came from a woman between 25 and 40 years old with Graves disease. Both conserved end residues are part of each CDR3. A D gene is named only where the DNA matches it firmly. Clone size, where shown, is once, few, many, or a class for clones that have expanded.

abundance,j_gene,v_gene,d_gene,CDR3nt,CDR3aa
many,TRBJ1-1,TRBV20-1,TRBD1,TGCAGTGCTAGGGACAGGGGGAACACTGAAGCTTTCTTT,CSARDRGNTEAFF
many,TRBJ1-5,TRBV9,TRBD1,TGTGCCAGCAGCTTTACAGGGGGGAGCAATCAGCCCCAGCATTTT,CASSFTGGSNQPQHF
many,TRBJ2-7,TRBV10-3,TRBD2,TGTGCCATCAGTGGAATTAAAGCGGGAGGGGGCTACGAGCAGTACTTC,CAISGIKAGGGYEQYF
many,TRBJ1-6,TRBV30,.,TGTGCCTGGAAGGAGAACTTAAGATCACCCCTCCACTTT,CAWKENLRSPLHF
.,TRBJ2-7,TRBV5-1,TRBD1,TGCGCCAGCAGCAAGACAGGGATCGGCGAGCAGTACTTC,CASSKTGIGEQYF
few,TRBJ1-4,TRBV18,.,TGTGCCAGCTCACCACCGGGGTCGGGGGCGAAGGAAAAACTGTTTTTT,CASSPPGSGAKEKLFF
many,TRBJ2-7,TRBV5-1,TRBD2,TGCGCCAGCAGCCCCCAAGCGGGAAGGTACGAGCAGTACTTC,CASSPQAGRYEQYF
many,TRBJ2-2,TRBV12-3/TRBV12-4,.,TGTGCCAGCAGTTTTATTCCGGGGGTGAACACCGGGGAGCTGTTTTTT,CASSFIPGVNTGELFF
many,TRBJ2-7,TRBV3-1,TRBD1,TGTGCCAGCAGCCACACCTCGACAGGGAACGAGCAGTACTTC,CASSHTSTGNEQYF
many,TRBJ2-1,TRBV24-1,TRBD1,TGTGCCACCAGTGAGCATGGACAGGACAGATTCTACGAGCAGTTCTTC,CATSEHGQDRFYEQFF
.,TRBJ2-3,TRBV11-1,TRBD2,TGTGCCAGCAGCGGGGGACTAGCGGCAGATACGCAGTATTTT,CASSGGLAADTQYF
many,TRBJ2-1,TRBV6-5,TRBD2,TGTGCCAGCAGTTTCAGGGCTAGCGGGACTGGCTACAATGAGCAGTTCTTC,CASSFRASGTGYNEQFF
many,TRBJ2-2,TRBV13,TRBD2,TGTGCCAGCAGCTTCCGTAGGGGACTAGCGGGAGGAAACACCGGGGAGCTGTTTTTT,CASSFRRGLAGGNTGELFF
many,TRBJ1-1,TRBV6-5,.,TGTGCCAGCAGTTACTCGATTTTGTCCGAGGGGGGAGCTTTCTTT,CASSYSILSEGGAFF
many,TRBJ1-1,TRBV11-2,.,TGTGCCAGCAACAAACGAGGGGTCATGAACACTGAAGCTTTCTTT,CASNKRGVMNTEAFF
many,TRBJ2-7,TRBV4-2,.,TGTGCCAGCAGCCAAGATCTTGGGCCGTACGGCTACGAGCAGTACTTC,CASSQDLGPYGYEQYF
many,TRBJ1-4,TRBV10-3,TRBD1,TGTGCCATCAGGGGGACAGGGATTCAGAATGAAAAACTGTTTTTT,CAIRGTGIQNEKLFF
many,TRBJ2-2,TRBV6-1,TRBD2,TGTGCCAGCAGTGAGGCGGGAGCGAACACCGGGGAGCTGTTTTTT,CASSEAGANTGELFF
many,TRBJ2-5,TRBV4-1,.,TGCGCCAGCAGCCGGAGGTTGCGGCCAGAGACCCAGTACTTC,CASSRRLRPETQYF
many,TRBJ2-3,TRBV6-9,TRBD2,TGTGCCAGCAGTTACGGGGCTAGCGGTAGCACAGATACGCAGTATTTT,CASSYGASGSTDTQYF
.,TRBJ2-1,TRBV24-1,TRBD2,TGTGCCACCAGTGATAGGGCTAGCGGGATTACTGAGCAGTTCTTC,CATSDRASGITEQFF
.,TRBJ2-3,TRBV18,TRBD2,TGTGCCAGCTCACCAATCCAACTAGCGGGCGCCTCTAGCACAGATACGCAGTATTTT,CASSPIQLAGASSTDTQYF
once,TRBJ1-2,TRBV29-1,.,TGCAGCGTTGAAGTTACAATAGGGGACTATGGCTACACCTTC,CSVEVTIGDYGYTF
.,TRBJ2-3,TRBV18,TRBD1,TGTGCCAGCTCGGGGACAGGGAACACAGATACGCAGTATTTT,CASSGTGNTDTQYF
many,TRBJ2-1,TRBV5-1,.,TGCGCCAGCAGCCAAAAACTGAGCTCCTACAATGAGCAGTTCTTC,CASSQKLSSYNEQFF
many,TRBJ1-5,TRBV7-2,.,TGTGCCAGCAGCCCCCGCGGACAGTCCAATCAGCCCCAGCATTTT,CASSPRGQSNQPQHF
few,TRBJ2-7,TRBV4-1,TRBD2,TGCGCCAGCAGCCAAGAGGTGGAACCGGGGGGCGAGCAGTACTTC,CASSQEVEPGGEQYF
.,TRBJ1-5,TRBV18,TRBD1,TGTGCCAGCTCACCACCCCGGACAGGGTCTTATCATCAGCCCCAGCATTTT,CASSPPRTGSYHQPQHF
many,TRBJ2-1,TRBV12-3/TRBV12-4,.,TGTGCCAGCAGTTTAGCACCAGGGAATGAGCAGTTCTTC,CASSLAPGNEQFF
few,TRBJ2-7,TRBV4-1,.,TGCGCCAGCAGCCAACCTAACACAAAATTAAAATACGAGCAGTACTTC,CASSQPNTKLKYEQYF
many,TRBJ2-7,TRBV7-9,TRBD2,TGTGCCAGCAGCCTGACGGGACTAGCGCGCTACGAGCAGTACTTC,CASSLTGLARYEQYF
many,TRBJ2-2,TRBV11-2,.,TGTGCCAGCAGCTCCGCGATTCGGGCAGGGGACTACACCGGGGAGCTGTTTTTT,CASSSAIRAGDYTGELFF
many,TRBJ2-1,TRBV19,TRBD2,TGTGCCAGTACTCCCCCAGCGGGAGCGGACGTGAATCAGCAGTTCTTC,CASTPPAGADVNQQFF
few,TRBJ2-7,TRBV6-2/TRBV6-3,TRBD2,TGTGCCAGCAGCTCCGGGACTAGGACCTACGAGCAGTACTTC,CASSSGTRTYEQYF
many,TRBJ1-1,TRBV2,.,TGTGCCAGCAGACGCCGGGACTTGAACACTGAAGCTTTCTTT,CASRRRDLNTEAFF
few,TRBJ1-3,TRBV4-3,TRBD1,TGCGCCAGCAGCCAGAGACAGGGGCCTGGAAACACCATATATTTT,CASSQRQGPGNTIYF